This T cell receptor beta chain appears in the sequencing data of a study of blood T cell repertoires in COVID-19. Study background: Some COVID-19 samples were acute and others convalescent; all came from the United States, Italy and Spain.

V was cut by 4 bases and J by 2 bases, with 12 bases left in between. CDR3 length equals 14 residues. In germline, CDR1 is SGHNT, CDR2 YYREEE (reference sequence). Clones were read by immunoSEQ multiplex PCR, and TCRdb kept only the in-frame ones, dropping some. The profile shows some 110,000 clones, 70% to 80% of them singletons. Specimen: peripheral blood. The gene calls are TRBV5-4 and TRBJ1-2; D gene unclear. The TCR originated in a man aged 65 to 85 with acute or convalescent COVID-19. CDR3 DNA: TGTGCCAGCAGCCTTGTCGGGGAAAACTATGGCTACACCTTC. This sequence encodes CASSLVGENYGYTF.